One sample yielded the 12 T cell receptor beta chains listed below, sequenced in a study of blood T cell repertoires in COVID-19 (TCRdb year 2020). Library preparation was by the immunoSEQ multiplex PCR assay. TCRdb mirrors the immuneACCESS table, restricted to in-frame sequences. Some clones are absent from its copies; in checked studies, under half trace to an unresolved V gene, and the reason for the others is unknown. The sample table lists over 200,000 clones, roughly 90% of them with a count of one. Approximately 2.6% of the sample rests with the top ten. Sequencing was performed on peripheral blood. These receptors were taken from an older woman with acute or convalescent COVID-19.

This chain joins TRBV6-2 or TRBV6-3 and TRBJ1-6; D not resolved. Germline V CDR1 and CDR2: MNHEY, SVGEGT. Trimming left V 2 bases short and J 9 bases short, with 14 bases between. The CDR3 is made up of 15 amino acids. In DNA, the CDR3 is TGTGCCAGCAGTTACGCTGTGGTGCGGGGTTCACCCCTCCACTTT. Translated, it gives CASSYAVVRGSPLHF.

The chain employs TRBV11-2 and TRBJ2-7; D perhaps matches TRBD1 (5 bases). From germline, CDR1 is SGHAT and CDR2 FQNNGV. The V gene lost 8 bases and the J gene lost 2 bases, with 10 bases spanning the gap. The CDR3 runs 12 residues. The CDR3: CASGEQAYEQYF. The CDR3 nucleotides read TGTGCCAGCGGAGAACAGGCCTACGAGCAGTACTTC.

V gene TRBV7-3 combines with J gene TRBJ2-5; 12 bases line up with TRBD2. This CDR3 has 18 amino acids. CDR1 is SGHTA, CDR2 FQGTGA, per germline. After removal of 5 bases from V and 2 bases from J, the junction contained 12 bases not matched to a gene. CDR3 sequence reads: CASSPRPGLAGTQETQYF. In DNA, the CDR3 is TGTGCCAGCAGCCCTCGACCTGGACTAGCGGGGACGCAAGAGACCCAGTACTTC.

The J gene is TRBJ1-2, the V gene TRBV5-1; D perhaps matches TRBD1 (6 bases). The V end lost 4 bases, the J end lost 3 bases, and 13 bases lay between the germline ends. The CDR3 consists of 14 residues. The germline CDR1 and CDR2 sequences are SGHRS and YFSETQ. The CDR3 spells CASSAQGNDYGYTF. The DNA of the CDR3 is TGCGCCAGCAGCGCTCAGGGGAACGACTATGGCTACACCTTC.

The CDR3 nucleotides read TGTGCCAGTATCGATAATCTATATAATTCACCCCTCCACTTT. It encodes CASIDNLYNSPLHF. The chain recombines TRBV4-2 with TRBJ1-6; D gene uncertain. Per the germline V gene, CDR1 is LGHNA and CDR2 is YNFKEQ. The CDR3 has 14 residues. Trimming cost V 9 bases and J 4 bases, with 13 bases left between them.

Written as DNA, the CDR3 is TGTGCCAGCAGCTCCGTCGAGCAGTACTTC. Its protein product is CASSSVEQYF. The chain employs TRBV11-2 and TRBJ2-7; D gene unclear. Trimming left V 4 bases short and J 6 bases short, with 4 bases between. The length of the CDR3 is 10 residues. Looked up from germline, CDR1 is SGHAT and CDR2 is FQNNGV.

The V and J genes are TRBV18 and TRBJ1-1, with D possibly matching TRBD1 (5 bases). There are 15 residues in the CDR3. CDR1 and CDR2 (germline): KGHSH, LQKENI. Trimming removed 3 bases from V and 1 base from J, with 12 bases in between. The CDR3 DNA sequence: TGTGCCAGCTCACCCTTGGGACTCGAGAACACTGAAGCTTTCTTT. Its protein product is CASSPLGLENTEAFF.

The genes are TRBV10-2 and TRBJ1-6, with D maybe TRBD1 (6 bases). The CDR3 has 16 amino acids. Germline assignment: CDR1 WSHSY and CDR2 SAAADI. Between the trimmed V and J ends, which lost 1 base and 7 bases, there was a span of 14 bases. CDR3 residues: CASSEFARQANSPLHF. In DNA, the CDR3 is TGCGCCAGCAGTGAGTTCGCGCGACAGGCGAATTCACCCCTCCACTTT.

Concerning this clone itself: Other nucleotide sequences from this sample produce the same CDR3. This rearrangement joins TRBV4-2 to TRBJ2-1; D is uncertain. Trimming cost V 0 bases and J 6 bases, with 6 bases left between them. Germline CDR1 reads LGHNA; CDR2 reads YNFKEQ. The CDR3 totals 13 residues. CDR3 nucleotide sequence: TGTGCCAGCAGCCAAGATCGTAGCAATGAGCAGTTCTTC. Protein sequence: CASSQDRSNEQFF.

The chain employs TRBV29-1 and TRBJ2-5; tentative D call: TRBD1 (6 bases). This CDR3 has 13 amino acids. The V end was cut by 5 bases, the J end by 2 bases, with 12 bases between. Germline lookup yields CDR1 SQVTM and CDR2 ANQGSEA. This CDR3 is CSVRTASQETQYF. CDR3 nucleotide sequence: TGCAGCGTTCGGACAGCCTCTCAAGAGACCCAGTACTTC.

The chain has TRBV19 and TRBJ1-1, with D perhaps matching TRBD1 (5 bases). The V gene's germline CDR1 is LNHDA and CDR2 SQIVND (reference sequence). This CDR3 comprises 14 residues. The V end was cut by 6 bases, the J end by 0 bases, with 11 bases between. The CDR3 reads CASRPPTVNTEAFF. The CDR3 DNA follows: TGTGCCAGTAGACCTCCGACAGTGAACACTGAAGCTTTCTTT.

J is TRBJ1-6 and V is TRBV20-1; tentatively, D is TRBD1 (5 bases). Trimming took 3 bases from V and 9 from J, leaving 15 bases between them. Germline V gives CDR1 DFQATT, CDR2 SNEGSKA (reference sequence). The CDR3 sequence is 14 residues long. DNA for the CDR3: TGCAGTGCTAGTACGACAGCCCGCGGTTCACCCCTCCACTTT. Amino acid sequence: CSASTTARGSPLHF.